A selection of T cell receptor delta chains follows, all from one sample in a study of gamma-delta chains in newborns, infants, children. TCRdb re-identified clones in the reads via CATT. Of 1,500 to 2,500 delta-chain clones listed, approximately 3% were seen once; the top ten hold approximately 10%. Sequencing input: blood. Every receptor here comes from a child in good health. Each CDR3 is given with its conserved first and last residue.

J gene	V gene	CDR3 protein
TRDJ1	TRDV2	CACDYVLGDTDKLIF
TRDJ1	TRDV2	CACDTVTITGGFPDKLIF
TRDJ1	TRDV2	CACDSVRGDTRDDKLIF
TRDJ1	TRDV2	CACDTVQGFPYTDKLIF
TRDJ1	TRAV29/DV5	CAANGWAPTDKLTF
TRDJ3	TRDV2	CACDTAALGARSWDTRQMFF
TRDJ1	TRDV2	CACDRLGDTNTDKLIF
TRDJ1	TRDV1	CALGELPPTLLPNDKLIF
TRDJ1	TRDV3	CAFSTTLGDLFADKLIF
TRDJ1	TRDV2	CACDTLGDTRRTDKLIF